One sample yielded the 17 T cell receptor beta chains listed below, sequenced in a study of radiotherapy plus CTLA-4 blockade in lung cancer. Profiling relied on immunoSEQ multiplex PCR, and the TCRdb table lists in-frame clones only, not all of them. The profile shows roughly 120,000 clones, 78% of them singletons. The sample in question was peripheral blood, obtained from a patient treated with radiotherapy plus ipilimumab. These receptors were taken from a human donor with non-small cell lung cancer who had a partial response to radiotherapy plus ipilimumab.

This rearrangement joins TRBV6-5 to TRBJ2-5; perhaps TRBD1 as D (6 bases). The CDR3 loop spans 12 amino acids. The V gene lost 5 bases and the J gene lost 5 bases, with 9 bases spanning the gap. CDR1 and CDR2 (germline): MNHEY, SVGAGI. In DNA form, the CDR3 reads TGTGCCAGCAGTGTGCAGGGGGAGACCCAGTACTTC. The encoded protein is CASSVQGETQYF.

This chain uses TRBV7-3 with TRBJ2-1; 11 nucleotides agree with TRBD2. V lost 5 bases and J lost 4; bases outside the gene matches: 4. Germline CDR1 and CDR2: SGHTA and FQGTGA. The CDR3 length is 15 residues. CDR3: CASSLSSGRYNEQFF. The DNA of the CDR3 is TGTGCCAGCAGCCTATCTAGCGGGAGGTACAATGAGCAGTTCTTC.

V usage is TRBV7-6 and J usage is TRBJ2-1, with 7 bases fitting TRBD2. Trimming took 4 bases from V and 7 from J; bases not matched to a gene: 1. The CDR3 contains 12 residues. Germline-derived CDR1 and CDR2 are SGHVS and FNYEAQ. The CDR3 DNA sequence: TGTGCCAGCAGCTCCGGGGGGAATGAGCAGTTCTTC. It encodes CASSSGGNEQFF.

In DNA form, the CDR3 reads TGTGCCAGCAGCTTTAATTTGGGGGCCGGAGAGACCCAGTACTTC. It yields the protein CASSFNLGAGETQYF. V usage is TRBV5-4 and J usage is TRBJ2-5, with TRBD1 as a possible D gene (6 bases). The CDR3 totals 15 residues. Between the trimmed V and J ends, which lost 2 bases and 4 bases, there was a span of 15 bases. Germline V gene lookup returns CDR1 SGHNT and CDR2 YYREEE (reference sequence).

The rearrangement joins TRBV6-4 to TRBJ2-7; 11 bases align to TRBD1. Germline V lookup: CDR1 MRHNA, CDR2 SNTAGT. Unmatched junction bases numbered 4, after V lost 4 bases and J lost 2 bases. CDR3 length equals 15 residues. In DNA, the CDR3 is TGTGCCAGCAGTGCCGGGACAGGGGGTCCCTACGAGCAGTACTTC. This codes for CASSAGTGGPYEQYF.

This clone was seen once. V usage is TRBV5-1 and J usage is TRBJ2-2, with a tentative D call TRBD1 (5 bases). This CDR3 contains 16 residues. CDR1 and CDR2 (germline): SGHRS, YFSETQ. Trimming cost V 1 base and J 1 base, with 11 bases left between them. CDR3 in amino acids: CASSLRGSLNTGELFF. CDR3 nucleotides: TGCGCCAGCAGCTTGAGGGGCAGTCTGAACACCGGGGAGCTGTTTTTT. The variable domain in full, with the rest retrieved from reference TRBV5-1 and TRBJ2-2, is KAGVTQTPRYLIKTRGQQVTLSCSPISGHRSVSWYQQTPGQGLQFLFEYFSETQRNKGNFPGRFSGRQFSNSRSEMNVSTLELGDSALYLCASSLRGSLNTGELFFGEGSRLTVL.

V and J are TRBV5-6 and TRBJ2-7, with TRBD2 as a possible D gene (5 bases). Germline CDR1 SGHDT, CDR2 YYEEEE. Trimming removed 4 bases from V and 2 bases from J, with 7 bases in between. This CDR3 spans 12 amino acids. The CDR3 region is CASSEGAYEQYV. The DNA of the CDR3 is TGTGCCAGCAGCGAGGGAGCCTACGAGCAGTACGTC.

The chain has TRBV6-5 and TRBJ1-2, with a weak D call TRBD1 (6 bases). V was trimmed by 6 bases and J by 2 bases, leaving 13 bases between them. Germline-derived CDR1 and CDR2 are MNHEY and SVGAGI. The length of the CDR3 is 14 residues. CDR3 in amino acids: CASSLMDSNYGYTF. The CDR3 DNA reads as TGTGCCAGCAGCCTAATGGACAGCAACTATGGCTACACCTTC.

CDR3 nucleotides: TGTGCCAGCAGCTTAACCGACAGACCTGGAAACACCATATATTTT. Translation gives CASSLTDRPGNTIYF. The chain carries TRBV11-3 and TRBJ1-3, with D possibly TRBD1 on 5 matching bases. The CDR3 covers 15 residues. CDR1 is SGHNT and CDR2 is YENEEA in the germline V gene. The ends were cut back, 2 bases at V and 2 bases at J, with 10 bases in the middle.

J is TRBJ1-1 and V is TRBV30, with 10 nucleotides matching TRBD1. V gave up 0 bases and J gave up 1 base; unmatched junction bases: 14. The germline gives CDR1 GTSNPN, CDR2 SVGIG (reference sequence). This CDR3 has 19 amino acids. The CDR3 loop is CAWSVRKGQGHERNTEAFF. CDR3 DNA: TGTGCCTGGAGTGTAAGGAAGGGACAGGGGCATGAGAGGAACACTGAAGCTTTCTTT.

The CDR3 sequence is CAWGGRRVNEKLFF. In nucleotides, the CDR3 is TGTGCCTGGGGAGGTCGGAGGGTTAATGAAAAACTGTTTTTT. This chain connects TRBV30 to TRBJ1-4; D uncertain. This CDR3 region has 14 residues. CDR1 and CDR2 from the germline V gene are GTSNPN and SVGIG (reference sequence). Trimming shortened V by 5 bases and J by 4 bases, and 14 bases separated the two germline ends. Full variable domain (outside the CDR3, taken from reference TRBV30 and TRBJ1-4): SQTIHQWPATLVQPVGSPLSLECTVEGTSNPNLYWYRQAAGRGLQLLFYSVGIGQISSEVPQNLSASRPQDRQFILSSKKLLLSDSGFYLCAWGGRRVNEKLFFGSGTQLSVL.

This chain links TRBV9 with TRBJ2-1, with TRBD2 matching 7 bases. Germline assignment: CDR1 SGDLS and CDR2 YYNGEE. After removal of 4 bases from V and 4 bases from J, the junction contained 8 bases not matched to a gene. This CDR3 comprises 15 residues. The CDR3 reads CASSIDGGGYNEQFF. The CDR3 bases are TGTGCCAGCAGCATAGATGGGGGAGGGTACAATGAGCAGTTCTTC.

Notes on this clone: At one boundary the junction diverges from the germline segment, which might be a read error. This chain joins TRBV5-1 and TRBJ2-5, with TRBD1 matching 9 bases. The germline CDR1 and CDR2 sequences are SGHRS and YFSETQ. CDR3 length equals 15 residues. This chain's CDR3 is CASSFGTGSQGTQYF. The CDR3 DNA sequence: TGCGCCAGCAGCTTCGGGACAGGGTCGCAAGGGACCCAGTACTTC.

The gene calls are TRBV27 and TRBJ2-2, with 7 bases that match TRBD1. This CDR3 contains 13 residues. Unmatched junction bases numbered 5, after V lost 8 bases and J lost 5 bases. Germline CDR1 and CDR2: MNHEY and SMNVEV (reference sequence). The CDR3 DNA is TGTGCCAGCCGAGAGGGGGCAACCGGGGAGCTGTTTTTT. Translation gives CASREGATGELFF.

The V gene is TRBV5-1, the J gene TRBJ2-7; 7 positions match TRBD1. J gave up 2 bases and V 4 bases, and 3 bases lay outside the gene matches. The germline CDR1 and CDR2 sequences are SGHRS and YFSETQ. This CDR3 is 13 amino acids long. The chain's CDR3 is CASSIDRAYEQYF. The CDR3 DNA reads TGCGCCAGCAGCATCGACAGGGCCTACGAGCAGTACTTC.

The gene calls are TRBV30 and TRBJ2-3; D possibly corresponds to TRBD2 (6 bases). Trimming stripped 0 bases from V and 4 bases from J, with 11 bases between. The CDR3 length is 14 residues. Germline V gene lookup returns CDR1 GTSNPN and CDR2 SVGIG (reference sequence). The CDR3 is CAWSVGGFADTQYF. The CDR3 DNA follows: TGTGCCTGGAGTGTTGGAGGGTTCGCAGATACGCAGTATTTT.

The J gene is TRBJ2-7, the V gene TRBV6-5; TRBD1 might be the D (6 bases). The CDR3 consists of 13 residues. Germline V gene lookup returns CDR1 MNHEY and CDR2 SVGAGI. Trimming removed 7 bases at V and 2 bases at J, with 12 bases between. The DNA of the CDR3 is TGTGCCAGCACGAGGGACAACACCTACGAGCAGTACTTC. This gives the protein CASTRDNTYEQYF.